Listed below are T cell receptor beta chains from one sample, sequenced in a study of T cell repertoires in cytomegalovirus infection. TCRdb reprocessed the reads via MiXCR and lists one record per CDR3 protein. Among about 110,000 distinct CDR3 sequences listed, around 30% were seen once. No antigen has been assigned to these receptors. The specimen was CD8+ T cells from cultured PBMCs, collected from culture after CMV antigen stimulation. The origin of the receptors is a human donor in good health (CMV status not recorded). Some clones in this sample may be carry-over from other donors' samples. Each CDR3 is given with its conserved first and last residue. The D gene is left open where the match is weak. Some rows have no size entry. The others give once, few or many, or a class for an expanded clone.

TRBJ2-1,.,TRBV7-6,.,CASNLLPGGGSYNEQFF,TGTGCCAGCAACCTCCTGCCTGGGGGTGGCTCCTACAATGAGCAGTTCTTC
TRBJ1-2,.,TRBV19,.,CASSIAREDGYTF,TGTGCCAGTAGTATAGCGAGAGAGGATGGCTACACCTTC
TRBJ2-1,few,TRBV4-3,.,CASSQRGGGDYNEQFF,TGCGCCAGCAGCCAACGTGGCGGGGGCGATTACAATGAGCAGTTCTTC
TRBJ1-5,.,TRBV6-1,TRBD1,CASSEVHVGQGKHF,TGTGCCAGCAGTGAAGTCCATGTGGGACAGGGGAAGCATTTT
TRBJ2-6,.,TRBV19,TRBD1,CASSATGYSGANVLTF,TGTGCCAGTAGCGCGACAGGGTACTCTGGGGCCAACGTCCTGACTTTC
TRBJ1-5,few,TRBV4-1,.,CASSTTGYSNQPQHF,TGCGCCAGCAGCACGACCGGTTATAGCAATCAGCCCCAGCATTTT
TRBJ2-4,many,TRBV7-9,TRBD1,CASSFVQGAAKNIQYF,TGTGCCAGCAGCTTCGTACAGGGGGCTGCCAAAAACATTCAGTACTTC
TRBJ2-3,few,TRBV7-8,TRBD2,CASSLTLPGGGASDTQYF,TGTGCCAGCAGCTTAACCCTGCCTGGCGGGGGGGCCTCAGATACGCAGTATTTT
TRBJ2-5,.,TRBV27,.,CASSLSPGAQETQYF,TGTGCCAGCAGTTTATCGCCCGGAGCCCAAGAGACCCAGTACTTC
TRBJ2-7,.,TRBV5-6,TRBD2,CASSPLAGALYEQYF,TGTGCCAGCAGCCCGCTAGCGGGGGCCCTCTACGAGCAGTACTTC
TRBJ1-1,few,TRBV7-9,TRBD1,CASSLATGGYTEAFF,TGTGCCAGCAGCTTAGCGACAGGGGGCTACACTGAAGCTTTCTTT
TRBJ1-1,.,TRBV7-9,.,CASSPDAYTEAFF,TGTGCCAGCAGCCCGGACGCGTACACTGAAGCTTTCTTT
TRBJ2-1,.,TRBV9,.,CASSVGRGNEQFF,TGTGCCAGCAGCGTAGGGCGGGGAAATGAGCAGTTCTTC
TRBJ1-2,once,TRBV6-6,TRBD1,CASSYGTGYYGYTF,TGTGCCAGCAGTTATGGGACAGGTTACTATGGCTACACCTTC
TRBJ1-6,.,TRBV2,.,CASSEAGGPYYNSPLHF,TGTGCCAGCAGTGAGGCCGGTGGACCTTACTATAATTCACCCCTCCACTTT
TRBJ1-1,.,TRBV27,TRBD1,CASSRGLKAFF,TGTGCCAGCTCGAGGGGGCTGAAAGCTTTCTTT
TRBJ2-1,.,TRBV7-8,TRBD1,CATLGGQGAYNEQFF,TGTGCTACGCTTGGGGGACAGGGGGCCTACAATGAGCAGTTCTTC
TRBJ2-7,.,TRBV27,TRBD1,CASLGGTGDGDF,TGTGCCAGCCTTGGTGGAACAGGGGATGGAGACTTC